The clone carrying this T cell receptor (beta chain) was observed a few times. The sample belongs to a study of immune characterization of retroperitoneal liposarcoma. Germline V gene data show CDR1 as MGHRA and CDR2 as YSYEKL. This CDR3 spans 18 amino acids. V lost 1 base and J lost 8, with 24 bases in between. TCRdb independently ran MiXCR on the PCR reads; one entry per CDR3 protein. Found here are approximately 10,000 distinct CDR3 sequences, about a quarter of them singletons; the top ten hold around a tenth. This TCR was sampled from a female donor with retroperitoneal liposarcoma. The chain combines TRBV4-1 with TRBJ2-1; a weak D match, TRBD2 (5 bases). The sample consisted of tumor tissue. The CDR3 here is CASSQAALLVAGFDEQFF. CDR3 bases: TGCGCCAGCAGCCAAGCCGCCTTACTAGTGGCTGGTTTCGATGAGCAGTTCTTC.